The 7 T cell receptor beta chains in this list originate from one sample, sequenced in a study of T cell repertoires in cytomegalovirus infection. No antigen has been assigned to these receptors. From the reads, TCRdb called clonotypes with MiXCR, one entry per CDR3 protein. The sample yields roughly 800,000 distinct CDR3 sequences, about 27% seen once. Sequenced here: cultured CD8+ T cells from PBMCs, sampled from culture after CMV antigen stimulation. These receptors all stem from a human donor in good health (CMV status not recorded). Some clones in this sample may be carry-over from other donors' samples.

This clonotype was picked up a small number of times. The genes are TRBV20-1 and TRBJ2-7; D is possibly TRBD1 (5 bases). The CDR3 is made up of 15 amino acids. In germline, CDR1 is DFQATT, CDR2 SNEGSKA (reference sequence). The V and J ends lost 0 bases and 1 base respectively, with 13 bases between them. CDR3 in DNA: TGCAGTGCTAGAGACCGTTACAGGAGTTCCTACGAGCAGTACTTC. It encodes CSARDRYRSSYEQYF.

This clonotype was seen a few times. This chain joins TRBV9 and TRBJ2-1, with 10 nucleotides matching TRBD1. The V gene end was trimmed by 0 bases and the J gene end by 8 bases; junction bases not matched to a gene: 2. The CDR3 has 14 residues. In germline, CDR1 is SGDLS, CDR2 YYNGEE. The CDR3 here is CASSVGDRGYEQFF. CDR3 sequence (DNA): TGTGCCAGCAGCGTAGGGGACAGGGGTTATGAGCAGTTCTTC.

The rearrangement joins TRBV7-6 to TRBJ2-1; a possible D gene is TRBD2 (6 bases). Trimming took 6 bases from V and 7 from J, leaving 13 bases between them. Germline CDR1 SGHVS, CDR2 FNYEAQ. The CDR3 length is 13 residues. The CDR3 loop reads CASRPGEGNEQFF. The CDR3 DNA follows: TGTGCCAGCAGGCCGGGAGAAGGAAATGAGCAGTTCTTC.

This chain links TRBV27 with TRBJ1-5, with D unclear. The CDR3 extends over 12 amino acids. Germline V gives CDR1 MNHEY, CDR2 SMNVEV (reference sequence). Trimming cost V 8 bases and J 7 bases, with 12 bases left between them. CDR3 DNA: TGTGCCAGCCAATCAGGTGGACAGCCCCAGCATTTT. Translating it yields CASQSGGQPQHF.

The chain uses TRBV7-6 and TRBJ1-5; D might be TRBD1 (6 bases). Between the trimmed V and J ends, which lost 5 bases and 5 bases, there was a span of 13 bases. CDR1 and CDR2 from the germline V gene are SGHVS and FNYEAQ. The CDR3 has 14 residues. CDR3 sequence: CASSPRQEDQPQHF. The CDR3 DNA is TGTGCCAGCAGCCCAAGACAGGAGGATCAGCCCCAGCATTTT.

This clonotype was seen more than once but under ten times. The chain joins TRBV6-1 to TRBJ1-1; D might be TRBD1 (6 bases). From germline, CDR1 is MNHNS and CDR2 SASEGT. V lost 6 bases, J lost 5 bases, and 13 bases lay in between. The CDR3 extends over 13 amino acids. The CDR3, as DNA: TGTGCCAGCAGGCAACAGGGTCGGACTGAAGCTTTCTTT. Its protein is CASRQQGRTEAFF.

V and J are TRBV7-6 and TRBJ2-3, with 11 nucleotides matching TRBD2. The CDR3 contains 16 residues. Trimming took 5 bases from V and 2 from J; bases not matched to a gene: 6. The germline V gene encodes CDR1 SGHVS and CDR2 FNYEAQ. CDR3 in amino acids: CASSPELAGATDTQYF. CDR3 nucleotide sequence: TGTGCCAGCAGCCCCGAACTAGCGGGGGCCACAGATACGCAGTATTTT.